A single sample gave rise to the 20 T cell receptor beta chains below, sequenced in a study of T-cell memory formation after mild COVID-19. Via MiXCR, TCRdb re-called the 5' RACE reads, giving one row per CDR3 protein. The profile covers 380,000 or so distinct CDR3 sequences, with approximately 15% appearing a single time and approximately 20% taken by the ten largest. The sample was PBMCs or a T cell subset sorted from them (not recorded which). These receptors were obtained from a man aged 18-30 years who had mild COVID-19 (a few samples of this study predate the infection). Cell type and time point are not known.

The sample holds many counts of this clonotype. The chain joins TRBV7-8 to TRBJ2-1; possible D gene TRBD2, 5 bases. Trimming removed 1 base from V and 5 bases from J, with 15 bases in between. Germline CDR1 SGHVS, CDR2 FQNEAQ. CDR3 length: 16 residues. CDR3 coding DNA: TGTGCCAGCAGCTTAGGTCGGGGTTGGACTCACAATGAGCAGTTCTTC. Its translation is CASSLGRGWTHNEQFF. The whole variable domain, filled in from reference TRBV7-8 and TRBJ2-1, reads GAGVSQSPRYKVAKRGQDVALRCDPISGHVSLFWYQQALGQGPEFLTYFQNEAQLDKSGLPSDRFFAERPEGSVSTLKIQRTQQEDSAVYLCASSLGRGWTHNEQFFGPGTRLTVL.

This clonotype was counted a few times. The chain is built from TRBV11-2 and TRBJ1-2; D remains unclear. Trimming pared 5 bases from V and 0 bases from J, leaving 16 bases between. Germline-derived CDR1 and CDR2 are SGHAT and FQNNGV. The CDR3 is made up of 16 amino acids. CDR3 nucleotide sequence: TGTGCCAGCAGCCCCAAACCAGCCAGCACTAACTATGGCTACACCTTC. Translated, it gives CASSPKPASTNYGYTF.

This clonotype was seen a single time. The rearrangement joins TRBV20-1 to TRBJ1-2; 10 positions match TRBD1. Trimming cost V 5 bases and J 8 bases; bases outside gene matches: 8. The CDR3 is 13 amino acids. The germline V gene encodes CDR1 DFQATT and CDR2 SNEGSKA (reference sequence). This CDR3 reads CSAEPGTGDGYTF. The CDR3 region has the DNA TGCAGTGCTGAACCCGGGACAGGGGACGGCTACACCTTC.

This clonotype showed up many times. The chain recombines TRBV5-1 with TRBJ2-3; D gene unclear. Trimming removed 5 bases at V and 4 bases at J, with 5 bases between. The CDR3 spans 11 residues. The germline V gene encodes CDR1 SGHRS and CDR2 YFSETQ. The DNA of the CDR3 is TGCGCCAGCAGGCAAGCAGATACGCAGTATTTT. It translates to CASRQADTQYF.

The chain has TRBV4-2 and TRBJ2-7, with D possibly TRBD1 on 6 matching bases. This CDR3 spans 14 amino acids. Germline loops: CDR1 LGHNA, CDR2 YNFKEQ. The ends were cut back, 6 bases at V and 6 bases at J, with 18 bases in the middle. Here the CDR3 DNA reads TGTGCCAGCAGTTACAAAAGGGACAACTGCGAGCAGTACGTC. This translates into CASSYKRDNCEQYV.

The chain has TRBV29-1 and TRBJ2-3; possibly TRBD1 for D (6 bases). Trimming took off 6 bases at V and 4 bases at J, with 20 bases between the two ends. The germline gives CDR1 SQVTM, CDR2 ANQGSEA. The CDR3 covers 15 residues. As DNA, the CDR3 is TGCAGCGTGGACAGTCCGGGACGCCCGCCAGATACGCAGTATTTT. This sequence encodes CSVDSPGRPPDTQYF.

This clonotype has more than one count but fewer than ten. This rearrangement joins TRBV15 to TRBJ1-1, with 7 positions matching TRBD1. CDR1 and CDR2 (germline): LNHNV, YYDKDF (reference sequence). The length of the CDR3 is 15 residues. The ends lost 3 bases at V and 5 bases at J; junction bases unmatched: 9. Written as DNA, the CDR3 is TGTGCCACCAGCAGGGACCCATGGACAGGTACTGAAGCTTTCTTT. This sequence encodes CATSRDPWTGTEAFF.

This clonotype has just a few counts. The CDR3 nucleotides read TGTGCCAGCAGCAAATATGACCGCACCTATAATTCACCCCTCCACTTT. It yields the protein CASSKYDRTYNSPLHF. The chain recombines TRBV9 with TRBJ1-6; D remains unclear. This CDR3 spans 16 amino acids. From germline, CDR1 is SGDLS and CDR2 YYNGEE. Trimming left V 4 bases short and J 2 bases short, with 13 bases between. Combining the CDR3 with reference TRBV9 and TRBJ1-6 gives the whole variable domain DSGVTQTPKHLITATGQRVTLRCSPRSGDLSVYWYQQSLDQGLQFLIQYYNGEERAKGNILERFSAQQFPDLHSELNLSSLELGDSALYFCASSKYDRTYNSPLHFGNGTRLTVT.

There are many counts of this clonotype. The chain combines TRBV23-1 with TRBJ2-7; tentative D call: TRBD2 (5 bases). TRBV23-1 is flagged as an ORF with uncertain function. V dropped 4 bases and J dropped 5 bases, with 12 bases sitting between them. The CDR3 contains 13 residues. CDR3 protein: CASSLRGMDEQYV. In DNA, the CDR3 is TGCGCCAGCAGTCTTCGGGGTATGGACGAGCAGTACGTC.

This clonotype occurred a few times. This sequence joins TRBV6-5 and TRBJ2-2, with 7 bases that match TRBD1. V lost 6 bases and J lost 2; bases outside the gene matches: 18. Germline V gene lookup returns CDR1 MNHEY and CDR2 SVGAGI. The CDR3 covers 19 residues. The CDR3 here is CASSRGNSWVGVNTGELFF. CDR3 nucleotide sequence: TGTGCCAGCAGCAGGGGGAATTCTTGGGTCGGAGTTAACACCGGGGAGCTGTTTTTT.

This clonotype was found many times. Its ends do not fully match the called genes, so a read error is possible. The V call is TRBV9, the J call TRBJ2-3, with D unresolved. This CDR3 has 12 amino acids. CDR1 and CDR2 from the germline V gene are SGDLS and YYNGEE. The CDR3, as DNA: TGCGCCAGCAGCGTAAGCACAGATACGCAGTATTTT. It specifies CASSVSTDTQYF.

This clonotype showed up many times. The J gene is TRBJ2-7, the V gene TRBV7-9; 7 nucleotides line up with TRBD1. Germline CDR1 and CDR2: SEHNR and FQNEAQ (reference sequence). With 6 bases clipped from V and 2 bases from J, the junction kept 7 bases outside the gene matches. This CDR3 contains 14 residues. The chain's CDR3 is CASSWGQRAYEQYF. For the CDR3, the DNA is TGTGCCAGCAGTTGGGGACAGAGAGCCTACGAGCAGTACTTC.

In this sample, this clonotype turned up many times. This chain connects TRBV29-1 to TRBJ2-7, with D maybe TRBD2 (7 bases). CDR1 is SQVTM and CDR2 is ANQGSEA in the germline V gene. Trimming pared 6 bases from V and 3 bases from J, leaving 12 bases between. The CDR3 is 12 amino acids. This CDR3 reads CSVSGGHYEQYV. Written as DNA, the CDR3 is TGCAGCGTCTCGGGGGGACACTACGAGCAGTACGTC.

The chain employs TRBV4-1 and TRBJ2-3; the match to TRBD1 covers 7 bases. The CDR3 totals 15 residues. J gave up 4 bases and V 1 base, and 5 bases lay outside the gene matches. Germline lookup yields CDR1 MGHRA and CDR2 YSYEKL. CDR3 sequence reads: CASSQVGQGADTQYF. The DNA for the CDR3 is TGCGCCAGCAGCCAAGTGGGTCAGGGGGCAGATACGCAGTATTTT.

Only a few counts were recorded for this clonotype. The genes are TRBV11-2 and TRBJ2-1; D is unclear. Trimming removed 5 bases from V and 0 bases from J, with 17 bases in between. Per the germline V gene, CDR1 is SGHAT and CDR2 is FQNNGV. The CDR3 has 17 residues. The CDR3: CASSPRIGMSSYNEQFF. In DNA, the CDR3 is TGTGCCAGCAGCCCTAGAATTGGGATGAGCTCCTACAATGAGCAGTTCTTC.

This clonotype occurred a few times. The chain carries TRBV28 and TRBJ2-3, with 9 bases fitting TRBD2. Germline V gene sequence: CDR1 MDHEN, CDR2 SYDVKM. The V and J ends lost 4 bases and 5 bases, in that order; junction bases with no gene match: 7. The CDR3 is 15 residues long. CDR3 amino acids: CASSSAGGQGDTQYF. For the CDR3, the DNA is TGTGCCAGCAGTTCGGCGGGGGGGCAGGGAGATACGCAGTATTTT.

V usage is TRBV4-3 and J usage is TRBJ1-5; D ambiguous. The CDR3 is made up of 15 amino acids. The germline gives CDR1 LGHNA, CDR2 YSLEER. Trimming shortened V by 1 base and J by 6 bases, and 13 bases separated the two germline ends. CDR3 nucleotides: TGCGCCAGCAGCCAAGGCTGGTCTGTCGGTCAGCCCCAGCATTTT. Amino acid sequence: CASSQGWSVGQPQHF.

The chain uses TRBV30 and TRBJ1-5; D is uncertain. The germline V gene has CDR1 GTSNPN and CDR2 SVGIG (reference sequence). There are 14 residues in the CDR3. V lost 1 base to trimming and J lost 3 bases, with 10 bases between them. CDR3 sequence: CAWSAAQTNQPQHF. The CDR3 DNA sequence: TGTGCCTGGAGTGCAGCCCAGACCAATCAGCCCCAGCATTTT.

This clonotype occurred a few times. The chain couples TRBV5-1 to TRBJ1-6; D not resolved. The CDR3 totals 16 residues. V was shortened by 0 bases and J by 7 bases, with 14 bases between the two germline ends. The germline CDR1 and CDR2 sequences are SGHRS and YFSETQ. The CDR3: CASSLASAGGNSPLHF. In DNA form, the CDR3 reads TGCGCCAGCAGCTTGGCTTCGGCAGGCGGAAATTCACCCCTCCACTTT. Based on the CDR3 plus reference TRBV5-1 and TRBJ1-6, the full variable domain is KAGVTQTPRYLIKTRGQQVTLSCSPISGHRSVSWYQQTPGQGLQFLFEYFSETQRNKGNFPGRFSGRQFSNSRSEMNVSTLELGDSALYLCASSLASAGGNSPLHFGNGTRLTVT.

This clonotype showed up just a few times. This chain uses TRBV7-2 with TRBJ2-3; no reliable D call. The ends were cut back, 3 bases at V and 2 bases at J, with 9 bases in the middle. This CDR3 contains 14 residues. Per germline, CDR1 SGHTA and CDR2 FQGNSA. CDR3: CASSFDRFTDTQYF. As DNA, the CDR3 is TGTGCCAGCAGCTTTGATCGCTTCACAGATACGCAGTATTTT. The full variable domain, its missing parts supplied by reference TRBV7-2 and TRBJ2-3, is GAGVSQSPSNKVTEKGKDVELRCDPISGHTALYWYRQSLGQGLEFLIYFQGNSAPDKSGLPSDRFSAERTGGSVSTLTIQRTQQEDSAVYLCASSFDRFTDTQYFGPGTRLTVL.